These 4 T cell receptor beta chains share one sample of origin, sequenced in a study of tumor and adjacent non-tumor tissue in lung cancer. Three rounds of nested PCR, following a modified ARM-PCR protocol, produced the TCRbeta library. Each CDR3 protein is one row after TCRdb ran MiXCR on the multiplex PCR reads. The table records approximately 77,000 distinct CDR3 sequences, about four fifths of them present only once. RNA was extracted from bulk tissue without any cell sorting. The normal lung tissue was taken more than 3 cm from the tumor edge. The material sequenced was distant non-tumor lung tissue. The receptors come from a man aged 60 to 69 with non-small cell lung cancer.

V gene TRBV20-1 combines with J gene TRBJ2-7; tentatively, D is TRBD1 (5 bases). Germline V gene data show CDR1 as DFQATT and CDR2 as SNEGSKA (reference sequence). The CDR3 has 12 residues. CDR3 residues: CNAQDNSYEQYF. In nucleotides, the CDR3 is TGCAATGCGCAGGACAACTCCTACGAGCAGTACTTC.

Turning to this clonotype: With a much larger clone just one base away, this may be a read error. This chain links TRBV20-1 with TRBJ2-1; the D gene is possibly TRBD1 (5 bases). Trimming shortened V by 4 bases and J by 12 bases, and 16 bases separated the two germline ends. Germline CDR1 reads DFQATT; CDR2 reads SNEGSKA (reference sequence). This CDR3 has 12 residues. CDR3 loop: CSAMTSVGRQFF. The CDR3 DNA sequence: TGCAGTGCTATGACTTCGGTGGGGCGGCAGTTCTTC.

This clonotype was seen just once. The V call is TRBV12-3 or TRBV12-4, the J call TRBJ1-1; perhaps TRBD1 as D (5 bases). The V gene lost 6 bases and the J gene lost 7 bases, with 27 bases spanning the gap. The CDR3 is 17 amino acids. The CDR3 nucleotides are TGTGCCAGCAGCATAAATACGACAAGGGGCATGAAGAGTGAAGCTTTCTTT. Translating gives CASSINTTRGMKSEAFF.

The chain joins TRBV5-8 to TRBJ1-2, with D uncertain. Trimming took off 6 bases at V and 4 bases at J, with 19 bases between the two ends. There are 15 residues in the CDR3. CDR1 and CDR2 from the germline V gene are SGHTS and YDEGEE. The CDR3 nucleotides are TGTGCCAGCATCTCACGTCAGGAGTTGCGCTATGGCTACACCTTC. The encoded protein is CASISRQELRYGYTF. Full variable domain (remainder filled in from reference TRBV5-8 and TRBJ1-2): EAGVTQSPTHLIKTRGQQATLRCSPISGHTSVYWYQQALGLGLQFLLWYDEGEERNRGNFPPRFSGRQFPNYSSELNVNALELEDSALYLCASISRQELRYGYTFGSGTRLTVV.